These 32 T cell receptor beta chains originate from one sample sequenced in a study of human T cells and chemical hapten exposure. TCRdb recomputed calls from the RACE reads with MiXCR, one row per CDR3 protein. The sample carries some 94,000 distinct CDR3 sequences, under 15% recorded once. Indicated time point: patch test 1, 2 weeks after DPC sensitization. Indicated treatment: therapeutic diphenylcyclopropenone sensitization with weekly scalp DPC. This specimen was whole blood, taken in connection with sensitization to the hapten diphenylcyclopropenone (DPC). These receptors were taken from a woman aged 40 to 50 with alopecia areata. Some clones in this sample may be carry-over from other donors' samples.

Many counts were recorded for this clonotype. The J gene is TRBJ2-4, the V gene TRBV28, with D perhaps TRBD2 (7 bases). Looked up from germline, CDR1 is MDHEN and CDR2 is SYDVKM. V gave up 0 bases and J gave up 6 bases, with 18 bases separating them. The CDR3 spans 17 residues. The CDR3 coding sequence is TGTGCCAGCAGTTTATGGGGCGGGGGCGCGAGGCGAAACATTCAGTACTTC. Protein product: CASSLWGGGARRNIQYF.

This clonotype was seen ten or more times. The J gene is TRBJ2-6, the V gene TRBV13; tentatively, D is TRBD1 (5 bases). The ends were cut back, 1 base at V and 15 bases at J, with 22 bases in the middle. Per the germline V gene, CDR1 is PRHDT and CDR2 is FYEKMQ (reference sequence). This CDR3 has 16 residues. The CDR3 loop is CASSLERLFGHAPLTF. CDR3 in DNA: TGTGCCAGCAGCTTAGAACGACTTTTTGGACATGCCCCCCTGACTTTC.

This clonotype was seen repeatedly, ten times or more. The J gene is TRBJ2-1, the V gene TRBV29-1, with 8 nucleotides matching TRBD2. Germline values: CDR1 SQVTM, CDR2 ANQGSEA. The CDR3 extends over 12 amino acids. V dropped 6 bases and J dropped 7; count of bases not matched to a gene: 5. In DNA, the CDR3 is TGCAGCGTGGGCCAGCGGGGGAATGAGCAGTTCTTC. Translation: CSVGQRGNEQFF.

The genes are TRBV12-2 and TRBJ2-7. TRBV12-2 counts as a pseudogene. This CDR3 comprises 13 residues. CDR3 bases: TGTGCAAGTCGCTTAGCCCACTGCTACGAGCAGTACTTC. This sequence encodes CASRLAHCYEQYF.

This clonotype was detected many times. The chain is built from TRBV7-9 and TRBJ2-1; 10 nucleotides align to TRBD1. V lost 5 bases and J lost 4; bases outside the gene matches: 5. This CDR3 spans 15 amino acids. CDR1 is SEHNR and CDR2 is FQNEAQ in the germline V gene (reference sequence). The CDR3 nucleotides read TGTGCCAGCAGCACCTGGACAGGGGGGTACAATGAGCAGTTCTTC. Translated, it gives CASSTWTGGYNEQFF.

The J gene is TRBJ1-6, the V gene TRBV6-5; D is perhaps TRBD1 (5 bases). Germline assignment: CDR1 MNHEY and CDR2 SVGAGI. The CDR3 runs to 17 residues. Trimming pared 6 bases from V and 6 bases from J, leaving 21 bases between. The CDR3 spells CASSNLVTGRSNSPLHF. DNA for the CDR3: TGTGCCAGCAGCAATCTAGTAACGGGACGGAGTAATTCACCCCTCCACTTT.

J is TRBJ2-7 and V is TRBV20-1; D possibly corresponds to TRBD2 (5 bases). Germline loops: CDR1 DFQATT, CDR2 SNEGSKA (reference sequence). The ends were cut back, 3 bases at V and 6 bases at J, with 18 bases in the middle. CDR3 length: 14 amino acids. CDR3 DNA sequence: TGCAGTGCTAGTCAGGCTAGCATCTTCTCCGAGCAGTACTTC. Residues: CSASQASIFSEQYF.

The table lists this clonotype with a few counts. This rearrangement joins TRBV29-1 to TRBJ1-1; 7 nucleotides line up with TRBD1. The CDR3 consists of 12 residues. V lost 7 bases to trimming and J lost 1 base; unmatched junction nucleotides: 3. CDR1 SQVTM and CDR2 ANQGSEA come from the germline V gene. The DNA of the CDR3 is TGCAGCGGGGGACAGCGGAACACTGAAGCTTTCTTT. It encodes CSGGQRNTEAFF.

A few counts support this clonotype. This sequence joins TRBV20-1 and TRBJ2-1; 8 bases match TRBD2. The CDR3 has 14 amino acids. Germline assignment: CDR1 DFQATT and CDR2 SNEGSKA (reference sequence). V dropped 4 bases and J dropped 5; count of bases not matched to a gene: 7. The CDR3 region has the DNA TGCAGTGCTACCAGCGGGAGAATCCACAATGAGCAGTTCTTC. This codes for CSATSGRIHNEQFF.

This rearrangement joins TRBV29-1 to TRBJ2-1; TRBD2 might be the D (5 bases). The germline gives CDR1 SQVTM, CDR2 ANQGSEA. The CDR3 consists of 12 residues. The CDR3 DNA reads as TGCACCGTGAGGGTCGAATACAATGAGCAGTTCTTC. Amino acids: CTVRVEYNEQFF.

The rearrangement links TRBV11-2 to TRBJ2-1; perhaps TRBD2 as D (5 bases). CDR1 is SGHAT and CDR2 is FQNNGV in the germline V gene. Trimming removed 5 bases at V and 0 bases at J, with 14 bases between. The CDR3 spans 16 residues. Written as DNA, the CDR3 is TGTGCCAGCAGCCCCTGGACTGGGAGCTCCTACAATGAGCAGTTCTTC. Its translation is CASSPWTGSSYNEQFF.

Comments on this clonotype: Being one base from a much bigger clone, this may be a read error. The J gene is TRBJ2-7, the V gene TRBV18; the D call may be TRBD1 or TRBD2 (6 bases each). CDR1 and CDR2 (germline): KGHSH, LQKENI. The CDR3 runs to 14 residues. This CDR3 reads CASSPQGGTYERYF. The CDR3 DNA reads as TGTGCCAGCTCACCACAGGGGGGCACCTACGAGCGGTACTTC. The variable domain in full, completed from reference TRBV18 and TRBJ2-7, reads NAGVMQNPRHLVRRRGQEARLRCSPMKGHSHVYWYRQLPEEGLKFMVYLQKENIIDESGMPKERFSAEFPKEGPSILRIQQVVRGDSAAYFCASSPQGGTYERYFGPGTRLTVT.

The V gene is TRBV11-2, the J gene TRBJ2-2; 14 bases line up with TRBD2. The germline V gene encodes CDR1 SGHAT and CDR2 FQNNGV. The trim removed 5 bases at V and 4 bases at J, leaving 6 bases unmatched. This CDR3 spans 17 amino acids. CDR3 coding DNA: TGTGCCAGCAGCCCAGCCGGGACTAGCGGGAGCACCGGGGAGCTGTTTTTT. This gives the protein CASSPAGTSGSTGELFF.

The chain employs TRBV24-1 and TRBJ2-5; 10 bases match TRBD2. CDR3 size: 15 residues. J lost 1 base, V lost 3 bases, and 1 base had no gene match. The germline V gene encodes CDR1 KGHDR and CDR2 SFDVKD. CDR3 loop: CATSDASGGQETQYF. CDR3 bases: TGTGCCACCAGTGATGCTAGCGGGGGCCAAGAGACCCAGTACTTC.

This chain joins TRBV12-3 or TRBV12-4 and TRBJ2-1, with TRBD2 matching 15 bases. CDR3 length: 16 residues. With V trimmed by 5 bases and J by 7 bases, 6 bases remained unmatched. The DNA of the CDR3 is TGTGCCAGCAGTCGACGGACTAGCGGGAGGGGAAATGAGCAGTTCTTC. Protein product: CASSRRTSGRGNEQFF.

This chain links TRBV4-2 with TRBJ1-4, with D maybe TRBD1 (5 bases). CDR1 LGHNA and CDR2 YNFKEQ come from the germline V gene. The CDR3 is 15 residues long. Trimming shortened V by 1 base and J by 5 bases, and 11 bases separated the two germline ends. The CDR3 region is CASSQGGQGNEKLFF. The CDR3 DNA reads TGTGCCAGCAGCCAAGGGGGCCAGGGCAATGAAAAACTGTTTTTT.

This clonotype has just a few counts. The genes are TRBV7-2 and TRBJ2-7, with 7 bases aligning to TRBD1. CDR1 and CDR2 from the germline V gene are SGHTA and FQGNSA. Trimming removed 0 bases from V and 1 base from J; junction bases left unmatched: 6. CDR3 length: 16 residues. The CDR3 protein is CASSLATGEGSYEQYF. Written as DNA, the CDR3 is TGTGCCAGCAGCTTAGCCACAGGGGAAGGATCCTACGAGCAGTACTTC.

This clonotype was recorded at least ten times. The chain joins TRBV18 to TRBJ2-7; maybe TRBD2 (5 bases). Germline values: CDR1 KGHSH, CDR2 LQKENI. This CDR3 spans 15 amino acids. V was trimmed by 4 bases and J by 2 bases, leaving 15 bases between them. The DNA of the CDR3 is TGTGCCAGCTCACGCCCCAGCGGTGAGGCCTACGAGCAGTACTTC. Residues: CASSRPSGEAYEQYF.

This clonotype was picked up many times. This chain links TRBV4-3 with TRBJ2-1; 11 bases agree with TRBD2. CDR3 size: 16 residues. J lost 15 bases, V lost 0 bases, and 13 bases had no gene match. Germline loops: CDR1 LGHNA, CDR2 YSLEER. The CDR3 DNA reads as TGCGCCAGCAGCCAAGAAACGGGACTAGCGGATCTGGAAAGGTTCTTC. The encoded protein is CASSQETGLADLERFF.

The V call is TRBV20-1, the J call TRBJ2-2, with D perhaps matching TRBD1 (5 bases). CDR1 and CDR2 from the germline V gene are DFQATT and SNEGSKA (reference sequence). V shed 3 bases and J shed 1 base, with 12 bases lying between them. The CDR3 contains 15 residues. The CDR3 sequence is CSASRGPVNTGELFF. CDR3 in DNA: TGCAGTGCTAGTAGGGGTCCAGTGAACACCGGGGAGCTGTTTTTT.

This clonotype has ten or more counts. CDR3 sequence: CSARTVQNEKLFF. The CDR3 nucleotides are TGCAGTGCCAGGACAGTCCAAAATGAAAAACTGTTTTTT. The chain joins TRBV20-1 to TRBJ1-4; the D gene is possibly TRBD1 (6 bases). This CDR3 has 13 residues. Per the germline V gene, CDR1 is DFQATT and CDR2 is SNEGSKA (reference sequence). Trimming pared 6 bases from V and 5 bases from J, leaving 13 bases between.

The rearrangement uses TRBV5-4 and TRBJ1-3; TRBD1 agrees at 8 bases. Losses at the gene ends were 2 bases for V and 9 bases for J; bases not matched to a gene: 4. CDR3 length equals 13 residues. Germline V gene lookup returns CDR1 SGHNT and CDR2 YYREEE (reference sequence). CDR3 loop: CASSFQGAGTIYF. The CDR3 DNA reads TGTGCCAGCAGCTTTCAGGGGGCGGGCACCATATATTTT. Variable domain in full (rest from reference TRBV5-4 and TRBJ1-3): ETGVTQSPTHLIKTRGQQVTLRCSSQSGHNTVSWYQQALGQGPQFIFQYYREEENGRGNFPPRFSGLQFPNYSSELNVNALELDDSALYLCASSFQGAGTIYFGEGSWLTVV.

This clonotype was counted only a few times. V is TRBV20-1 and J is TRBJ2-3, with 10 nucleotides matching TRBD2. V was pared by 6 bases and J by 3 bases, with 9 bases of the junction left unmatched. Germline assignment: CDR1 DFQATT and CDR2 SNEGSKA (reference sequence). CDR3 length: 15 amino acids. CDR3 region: CSARRASGRTDTQYF. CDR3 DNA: TGCAGTGCCAGGCGGGCTAGCGGGAGAACAGATACGCAGTATTTT.

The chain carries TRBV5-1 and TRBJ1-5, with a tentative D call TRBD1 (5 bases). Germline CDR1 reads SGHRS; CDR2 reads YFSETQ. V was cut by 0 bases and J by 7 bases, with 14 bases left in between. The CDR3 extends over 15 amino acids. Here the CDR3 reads CASSLEAGTQQPQHF. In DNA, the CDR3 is TGCGCCAGCAGCTTGGAGGCAGGGACCCAACAGCCCCAGCATTTT.

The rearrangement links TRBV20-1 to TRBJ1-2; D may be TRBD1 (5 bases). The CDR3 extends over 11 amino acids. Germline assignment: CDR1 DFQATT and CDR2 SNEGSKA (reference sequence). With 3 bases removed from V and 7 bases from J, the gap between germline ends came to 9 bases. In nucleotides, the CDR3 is TGCAGTGCTAGGATGACAGTTGGCTACACCTTC. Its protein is CSARMTVGYTF.

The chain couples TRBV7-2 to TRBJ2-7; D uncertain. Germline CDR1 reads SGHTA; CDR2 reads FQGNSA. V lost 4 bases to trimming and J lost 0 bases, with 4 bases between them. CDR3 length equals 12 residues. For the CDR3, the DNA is TGTGCCAGCAGCTATAGCTCCTACGAGCAGTACTTC. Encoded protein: CASSYSSYEQYF.

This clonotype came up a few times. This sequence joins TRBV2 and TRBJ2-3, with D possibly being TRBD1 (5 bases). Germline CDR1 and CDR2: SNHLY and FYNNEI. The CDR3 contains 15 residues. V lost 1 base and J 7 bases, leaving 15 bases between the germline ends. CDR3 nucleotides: TGTGCCAGCAGTGAAGGACAGACCGAACTCCATACGCAGTATTTT. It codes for CASSEGQTELHTQYF.

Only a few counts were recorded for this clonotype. For the CDR3, the DNA is TGTGCCAGCAGTACACGTCAGCCCCAGCATTTT. Translation: CASSTRQPQHF. This chain links TRBV28 with TRBJ1-5; D unclear. The CDR3 runs to 11 residues. The germline gives CDR1 MDHEN, CDR2 SYDVKM. Trimming removed 5 bases at V and 6 bases at J, with 5 bases between.

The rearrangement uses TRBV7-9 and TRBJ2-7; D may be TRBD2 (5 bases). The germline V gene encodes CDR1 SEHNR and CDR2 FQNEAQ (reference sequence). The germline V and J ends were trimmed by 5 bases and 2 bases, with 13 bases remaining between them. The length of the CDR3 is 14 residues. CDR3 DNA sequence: TGTGCCAGCAGCACAAGGGAGCTTACCTACGAGCAGTACTTC. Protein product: CASSTRELTYEQYF.

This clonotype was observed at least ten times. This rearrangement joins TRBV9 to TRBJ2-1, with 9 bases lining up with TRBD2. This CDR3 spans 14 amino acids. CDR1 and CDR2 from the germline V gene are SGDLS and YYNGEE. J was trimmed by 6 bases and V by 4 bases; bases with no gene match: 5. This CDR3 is CASSSQGLANEQFF. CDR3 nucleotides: TGTGCCAGCAGCTCGCAGGGACTAGCCAATGAGCAGTTCTTC.

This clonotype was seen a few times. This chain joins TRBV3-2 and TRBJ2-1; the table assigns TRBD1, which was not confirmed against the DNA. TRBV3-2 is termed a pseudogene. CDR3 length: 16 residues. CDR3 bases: TGTGCCAGCAGCCAAGATCGGGGGGGAAGGGGAAATGAGCAGTTCTTC. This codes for CASSQDRGGRGNEQFF.

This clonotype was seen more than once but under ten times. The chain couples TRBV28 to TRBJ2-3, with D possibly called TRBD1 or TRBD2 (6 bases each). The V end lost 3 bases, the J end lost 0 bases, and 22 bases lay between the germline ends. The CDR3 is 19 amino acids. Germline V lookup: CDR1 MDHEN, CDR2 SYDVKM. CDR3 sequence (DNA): TGTGCCAGCAGTTTTACCCTTCGACAGGACCTAGCGAGCACAGATACGCAGTATTTT. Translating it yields CASSFTLRQDLASTDTQYF.